A selection of T cell receptor beta chains follows, all from one sample in a study of human versus mouse CDR3 diversity and MHC coevolution. The data were produced by immunoSEQ multiplex PCR, yet TCRdb's version contains in-frame clones alone and is incomplete. Among 60,000 to 95,000 clones listed, around 93% were seen once. The sample consisted of naive CD4+ T cells from blood. Every receptor here comes from a person between 25 and 70 years old in good health. CDR3s include the opening cysteine and the closing phenylalanine or tryptophan. D genes are given only for firm matches. The size of a clone is reported for some rows only, either as once, few or many, or as a class for expanded clones.

j_gene | v_gene | abundance | d_gene | CDR3aa | CDR3nt
TRBJ1-6 | TRBV25-1 | - | - | CASSEFVTGNSPLHF | TGTGCCAGCAGTGAATTCGTGACGGGTAATTCACCCCTCCACTTT
TRBJ2-7 | TRBV13 | once | TRBD2 | CASSFGRLADSYEQYF | TGTGCCAGCAGCTTCGGACGACTAGCGGACTCCTACGAGCAGTACTTC
TRBJ1-1 | TRBV7-9 | once | TRBD1 | CASSSEGQGRGEAFF | TGTGCCAGCAGCTCGGAGGGACAGGGGCGAGGTGAAGCTTTCTTT
TRBJ2-5 | TRBV29-1 | - | TRBD2 | CSVGTSGETQYF | TGCAGCGTGGGAACTAGCGGAGAGACCCAGTACTTC
TRBJ2-1 | TRBV28 | once | - | CASSLGRGEQFF | TGTGCCAGCAGTTTAGGGCGGGGTGAGCAGTTCTTC
TRBJ2-3 | TRBV9 | - | TRBD2 | CASSHQAGAEDTQYF | TGTGCCAGCAGTCACCAAGCGGGAGCGGAAGATACGCAGTATTTT
TRBJ1-2 | TRBV28 | - | - | CASSLVGQGSFYGYTF | TGTGCCAGCAGTTTGGTTGGTCAGGGGAGCTTCTATGGCTACACCTTC
TRBJ1-3 | TRBV11-2 | few | - | CASRYSGNTIYF | TGTGCCAGCAGGTACTCTGGAAACACCATATATTTT
TRBJ2-6 | TRBV6-1 | once | TRBD1 | CASNRQGSGANVLTF | TGTGCCAGCAATCGACAGGGGTCTGGGGCCAACGTCCTGACTTTC
TRBJ1-3 | TRBV27 | - | - | CASSAGIQFGNTIYF | TGTGCCAGCAGTGCAGGGATCCAGTTTGGAAACACCATATATTTT
TRBJ1-2 | TRBV28 | - | TRBD1 | CASSLAGGGNNYGYTF | TGTGCCAGCAGTTTGGCAGGGGGCGGAAATAACTATGGCTACACCTTC
TRBJ1-1 | TRBV29-1 | - | - | CSVERGRGTEAFF | TGCAGCGTTGAACGGGGCAGGGGCACTGAAGCTTTCTTT
TRBJ2-7 | TRBV18 | - | - | CASSPSWGVDSYEQYF | TGTGCCAGCTCACCATCGTGGGGGGTGGACTCCTACGAGCAGTACTTC
TRBJ2-3 | TRBV5-1 | - | TRBD1 | CASSSQAGGSTDTQYF | TGCGCCAGCAGCTCCCAGGCAGGGGGTTCGACAGATACGCAGTATTTT
TRBJ2-7 | TRBV27 | once | - | CASPPGPYEQYF | TGTGCTTCCCCCCCGGGTCCCTACGAGCAGTACTTC
TRBJ2-1 | TRBV9 | - | TRBD1 | CASSEQGASYNEQFF | TGTGCCAGCAGCGAACAGGGGGCGTCCTACAATGAGCAGTTCTTC
TRBJ2-1 | TRBV5-1 | - | - | CASSLATQYNEQFF | TGCGCCAGCAGCTTGGCTACACAGTACAATGAGCAGTTCTTC
TRBJ2-7 | TRBV2 | - | - | CASSVQGTSYEQYF | TGTGCCAGCAGTGTGCAGGGGACCTCCTACGAGCAGTACTTC
TRBJ2-7 | TRBV10-3 | few | - | CATQPGSTYEQYF | TGTGCCACACAACCGGGATCCACCTACGAGCAGTACTTC
TRBJ2-7 | TRBV10-3 | - | TRBD1 | CAVSMGFSGTGKIYEQYF | TGTGCCGTCTCGATGGGGTTTTCAGGGACAGGGAAGATATACGAGCAGTACTTC
TRBJ2-7 | TRBV2 | - | - | CASNRGAYEQYF | TGTGCCAGCAATAGGGGCGCCTACGAGCAGTACTTC
TRBJ1-2 | TRBV20-1 | - | - | CSLGQGYGYTF | TGCAGCCTCGGGCAGGGCTATGGCTACACCTTC
TRBJ1-5 | TRBV28 | - | - | CASGTGGGNQPQHF | TGTGCCAGCGGGACGGGGGGGGGCAATCAGCCCCAGCATTTT
TRBJ1-2 | TRBV19 | - | TRBD1 | CASSIGTGNYGYTF | TGTGCCAGTAGTATAGGGACAGGCAACTATGGCTACACCTTC
TRBJ2-1 | TRBV5-6 | - | TRBD2 | CASSLGQRDYNEQFF | TGTGCCAGCAGCTTGGGACAGCGGGATTACAATGAGCAGTTCTTC
TRBJ1-4 | TRBV7-2 | - | - | CASSLLSGSTNEKLFF | TGTGCCAGCAGCTTATTATCGGGGTCAACTAATGAAAAACTGTTTTTT
TRBJ2-5 | TRBV11-2 | - | TRBD2 | CASSLASGRSETQYF | TGTGCCAGCAGCTTGGCTAGCGGGAGGTCAGAGACCCAGTACTTC
TRBJ2-7 | TRBV28 | - | - | CASSFNLGFYEQYF | TGTGCCAGCAGTTTCAACCTGGGCTTCTACGAGCAGTACTTC
TRBJ1-6 | TRBV6-1 | - | TRBD1 | CASSGSQTGGPHF | TGTGCCAGCAGTGGGTCCCAGACAGGGGGCCCTCACTTT
TRBJ1-2 | TRBV30 | - | - | CAWSVPVAYGYTF | TGTGCCTGGAGTGTACCGGTCGCGTATGGCTACACCTTC
TRBJ1-1 | TRBV11-1 | - | - | CASSLVRGTEAFF | TGTGCCAGCAGCTTAGTTCGGGGGACTGAAGCTTTCTTT
TRBJ1-5 | TRBV6-6 | - | - | CASSYSRTDSNQPQHF | TGTGCCAGCAGTTACTCCCGGACAGATAGCAATCAGCCCCAGCATTTT
TRBJ2-1 | TRBV4-1 | - | TRBD2 | CASSPLAGVVYNEQFF | TGCGCCAGCAGCCCCCTAGCGGGAGTTGTATACAATGAGCAGTTCTTC
TRBJ2-2 | TRBV2 | - | - | CASSTRDGTGELFF | TGTGCCAGCAGTACTAGAGACGGCACCGGGGAGCTGTTTTTT
TRBJ2-1 | TRBV5-1 | - | TRBD2 | CASSLAGGTTGDEQFF | TGCGCCAGCAGCTTGGCAGGCGGGACTACTGGGGATGAGCAGTTCTTC
TRBJ1-5 | TRBV5-1 | - | - | CRRQPQHF | TGCCGGAGACAGCCCCAGCATTTT
TRBJ2-7 | TRBV5-4 | - | - | CASSLAPNSGTYEQYF | TGTGCCAGCAGCTTGGCCCCAAATAGCGGCACCTACGAGCAGTACTTC
TRBJ1-2 | TRBV6-5 | - | - | CASSRGEGYGYTF | TGTGCCAGCAGTCGAGGGGAGGGGTATGGCTACACCTTC
TRBJ2-1 | TRBV6-5 | - | - | CASSSDLGLYNEQFF | TGTGCCAGCAGTTCTGACCTGGGACTCTACAATGAGCAGTTCTTC
TRBJ2-2 | TRBV5-6 | - | TRBD2 | CASSLRGGRSGELFF | TGTGCCAGCAGCTTACGGGGGGGCCGGTCCGGGGAGCTGTTTTTT
TRBJ2-7 | TRBV11-2 | few | - | CASSYAPGVEQYF | TGTGCCAGCAGCTACGCTCCAGGGGTCGAGCAGTACTTC
TRBJ1-3 | TRBV15 | - | - | CATSRDISGNTIYF | TGTGCCACCAGCAGAGATATAAGCGGAAACACCATATATTTT
TRBJ1-2 | TRBV18 | once | - | CASSPPSRGNYGYTF | TGTGCCAGCTCACCACCTTCCAGGGGTAACTATGGCTACACCTTC
TRBJ2-7 | TRBV27 | - | TRBD1 | CASSLGTAIYEQYF | TGTGCCAGCAGTTTGGGGACAGCCATCTACGAGCAGTACTTC
TRBJ2-1 | TRBV4-1 | - | TRBD2 | CASSQVVGRGNSYNEQFF | TGCGCCAGCAGCCAAGTTGTGGGGCGGGGGAACTCCTACAATGAGCAGTTCTTC
TRBJ1-2 | TRBV18 | - | - | CASSPEGGYGYTF | TGTGCCAGCTCACCAGAGGGAGGATATGGCTACACCTTC
TRBJ2-3 | TRBV19 | - | TRBD1 | CASRDREWADTQYF | TGTGCCAGTAGGGACAGGGAGTGGGCAGATACGCAGTATTTT
TRBJ1-2 | TRBV29-1 | - | - | CSVGSVDGYTF | TGCAGCGTTGGGTCGGTGGATGGCTACACCTTC
TRBJ2-1 | TRBV19 | - | - | CASSIDLWGGGGYNEQFF | TGTGCCAGTAGTATAGATCTATGGGGGGGCGGAGGGTACAATGAGCAGTTCTTC
TRBJ1-2 | TRBV15 | - | - | CATSRRPTTGTSPRGGYTF | TGTGCCACCAGCAGAAGACCTACCACAGGGACGTCACCCCGGGGTGGCTACACCTTC
TRBJ1-2 | TRBV5-1 | - | - | CASSLKIRSEDYGYTF | TGCGCCAGCAGCTTGAAGATACGGTCCGAGGACTATGGCTACACCTTC
TRBJ2-7 | TRBV11-1 | - | TRBD1 | CASGQGVLYEQYF | TGTGCCAGCGGACAGGGGGTCCTCTACGAGCAGTACTTC
TRBJ2-1 | TRBV5-1 | - | - | CASGAGSSNEQFF | TGCGCCAGCGGGGCAGGGTCAAGCAATGAGCAGTTCTTC
TRBJ2-2 | TRBV5-4 | - | TRBD2 | CASSLAGGRNTGELFF | TGTGCCAGCAGCTTGGCGGGAGGGAGGAACACCGGGGAGCTGTTTTTT
TRBJ1-2 | TRBV19 | - | TRBD1 | CASTNRGGSNYGYTF | TGTGCCAGTACCAACCGAGGGGGCTCGAACTATGGCTACACCTTC
TRBJ2-3 | TRBV19 | - | - | CASSSMGQTSRSTDTQYF | TGTGCCAGTAGTAGTATGGGCCAAACCAGCAGAAGCACAGATACGCAGTATTTT
TRBJ2-7 | TRBV4-1 | - | - | CASSQEVRRSEQYF | TGCGCCAGCAGCCAAGAGGTTAGAAGGAGCGAGCAGTACTTC
TRBJ1-5 | TRBV29-1 | - | - | CSVLWGWDQPQHF | TGCAGCGTTCTATGGGGCTGGGATCAGCCCCAGCATTTT
TRBJ2-3 | TRBV5-4 | - | TRBD1 | CASSFGDSSTDTQYF | TGTGCCAGCAGCTTTGGGGACAGTAGCACAGATACGCAGTATTTT